This T cell receptor beta chain derives from a study of long-term antiretroviral therapy in people with HIV. The CDR3 covers 13 residues. The germline CDR1 and CDR2 sequences are SGHDN and FVKESK. V shed 0 bases and J shed 6 bases, with 8 bases lying between them. Sequencing relied on immunoSEQ assay v3.0, run at survey level. The table came from immunoSEQ multiplex PCR; TCRdb's copy has only in-frame clones and leaves some out. The table shows around 23,000 clones, with approximately 80% occurring only once. V and J are TRBV14 and TRBJ1-2; no firm D call. Sequences were derived from unsorted PBMCs, sampled at the start of antiretroviral therapy, before treatment. The TCR comes from a young woman with HIV. The CDR3 protein is CASSQDGIHGYTF. The DNA of the CDR3 is TGTGCCAGCAGCCAAGACGGGATTCATGGCTACACCTTC. Complete variable domain (other parts from reference TRBV14 and TRBJ1-2): EAGVTQFPSHSVIEKGQTVTLRCDPISGHDNLYWYRRVMGKEIKFLLHFVKESKQDESGMPNNRFLAERTGGTYSTLKVQPAELEDSGVYFCASSQDGIHGYTFGSGTRLTVV.